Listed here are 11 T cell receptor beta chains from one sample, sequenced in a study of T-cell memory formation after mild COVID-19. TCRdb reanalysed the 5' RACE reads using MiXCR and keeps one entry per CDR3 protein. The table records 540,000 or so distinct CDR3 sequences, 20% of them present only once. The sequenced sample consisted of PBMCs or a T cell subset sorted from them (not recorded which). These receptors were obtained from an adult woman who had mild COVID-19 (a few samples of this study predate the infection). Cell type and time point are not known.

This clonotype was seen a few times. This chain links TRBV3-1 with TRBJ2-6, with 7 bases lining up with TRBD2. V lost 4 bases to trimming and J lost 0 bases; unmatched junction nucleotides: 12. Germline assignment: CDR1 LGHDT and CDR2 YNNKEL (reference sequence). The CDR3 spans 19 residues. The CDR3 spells CASSPRGERGDSGANVLTF. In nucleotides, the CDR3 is TGTGCCAGCAGCCCCCGGGGCGAGCGGGGAGACTCTGGGGCCAACGTCCTGACTTTC.

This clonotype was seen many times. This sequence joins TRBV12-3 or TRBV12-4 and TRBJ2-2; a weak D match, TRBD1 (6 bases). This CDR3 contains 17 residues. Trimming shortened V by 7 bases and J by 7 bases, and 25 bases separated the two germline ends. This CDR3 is CASTDPPPQGLIGELFF. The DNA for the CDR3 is TGTGCCAGCACCGATCCTCCCCCACAGGGTCTGATCGGGGAGCTGTTTTTT.

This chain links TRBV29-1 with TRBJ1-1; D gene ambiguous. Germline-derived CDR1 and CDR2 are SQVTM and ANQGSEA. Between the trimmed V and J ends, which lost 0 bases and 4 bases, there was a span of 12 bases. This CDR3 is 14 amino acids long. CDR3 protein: CSVEDGGSSTEAFF. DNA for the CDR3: TGCAGCGTTGAAGATGGAGGGAGTAGCACTGAAGCTTTCTTT.

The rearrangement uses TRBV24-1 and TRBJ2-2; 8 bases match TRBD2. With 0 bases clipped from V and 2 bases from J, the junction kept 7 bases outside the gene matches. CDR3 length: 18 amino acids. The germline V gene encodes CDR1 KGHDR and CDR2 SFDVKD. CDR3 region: CATSDLSSGRGNTGELFF. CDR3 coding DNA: TGTGCCACCAGTGATTTGAGTTCCGGGAGGGGTAACACCGGGGAGCTGTTTTTT.

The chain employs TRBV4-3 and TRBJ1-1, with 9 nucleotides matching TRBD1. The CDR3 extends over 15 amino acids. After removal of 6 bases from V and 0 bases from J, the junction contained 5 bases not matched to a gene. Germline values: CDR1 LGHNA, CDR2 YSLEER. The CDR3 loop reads CASSRWTGVNTEAFF. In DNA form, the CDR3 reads TGCGCCAGCAGTCGATGGACAGGGGTGAACACTGAAGCTTTCTTT.

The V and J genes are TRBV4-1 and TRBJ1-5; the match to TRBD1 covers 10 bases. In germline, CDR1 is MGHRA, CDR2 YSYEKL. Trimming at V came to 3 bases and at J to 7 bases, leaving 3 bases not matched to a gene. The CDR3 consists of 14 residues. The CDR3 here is CASSQGTGEQPQHF. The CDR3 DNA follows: TGCGCCAGCAGCCAGGGGACAGGGGAACAGCCCCAGCATTTT.

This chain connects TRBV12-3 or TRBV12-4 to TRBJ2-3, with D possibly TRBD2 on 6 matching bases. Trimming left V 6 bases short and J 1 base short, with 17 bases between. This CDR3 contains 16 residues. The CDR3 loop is CASSPPLAFGTDTQYF. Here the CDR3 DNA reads TGTGCCAGCAGCCCCCCGCTAGCGTTCGGCACAGATACGCAGTATTTT.

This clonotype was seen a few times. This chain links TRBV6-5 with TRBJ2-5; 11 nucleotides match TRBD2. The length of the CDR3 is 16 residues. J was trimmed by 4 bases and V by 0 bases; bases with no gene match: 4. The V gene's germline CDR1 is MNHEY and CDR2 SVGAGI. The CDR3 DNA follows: TGTGCCAGCAGTTACTCTAGCGGGGGGGCAATAGAGACCCAGTACTTC. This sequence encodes CASSYSSGGAIETQYF.

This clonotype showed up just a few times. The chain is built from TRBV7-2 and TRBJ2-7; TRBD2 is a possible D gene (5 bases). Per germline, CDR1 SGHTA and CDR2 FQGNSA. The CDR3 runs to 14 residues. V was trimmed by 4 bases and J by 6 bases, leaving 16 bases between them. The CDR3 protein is CASSYDHGISEQYF. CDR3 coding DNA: TGTGCCAGCAGCTATGACCACGGGATCTCCGAGCAGTACTTC.

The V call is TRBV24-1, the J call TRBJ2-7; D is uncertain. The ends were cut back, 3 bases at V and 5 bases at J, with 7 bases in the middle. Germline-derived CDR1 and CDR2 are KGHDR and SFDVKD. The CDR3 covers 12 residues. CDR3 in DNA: TGTGCCACCAGTGATCGCCGGGACGAGCAGTACTTC. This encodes CATSDRRDEQYF.

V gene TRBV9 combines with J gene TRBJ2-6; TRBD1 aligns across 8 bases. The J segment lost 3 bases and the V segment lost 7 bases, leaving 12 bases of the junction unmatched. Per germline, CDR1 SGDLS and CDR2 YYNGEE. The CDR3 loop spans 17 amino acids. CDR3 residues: CASAGTGISGGANVLTF. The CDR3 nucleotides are TGTGCCAGCGCCGGGACAGGTATTTCGGGTGGGGCCAACGTCCTGACTTTC. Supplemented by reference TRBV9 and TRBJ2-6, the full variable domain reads DSGVTQTPKHLITATGQRVTLRCSPRSGDLSVYWYQQSLDQGLQFLIQYYNGEERAKGNILERFSAQQFPDLHSELNLSSLELGDSALYFCASAGTGISGGANVLTFGAGSRLTVL.